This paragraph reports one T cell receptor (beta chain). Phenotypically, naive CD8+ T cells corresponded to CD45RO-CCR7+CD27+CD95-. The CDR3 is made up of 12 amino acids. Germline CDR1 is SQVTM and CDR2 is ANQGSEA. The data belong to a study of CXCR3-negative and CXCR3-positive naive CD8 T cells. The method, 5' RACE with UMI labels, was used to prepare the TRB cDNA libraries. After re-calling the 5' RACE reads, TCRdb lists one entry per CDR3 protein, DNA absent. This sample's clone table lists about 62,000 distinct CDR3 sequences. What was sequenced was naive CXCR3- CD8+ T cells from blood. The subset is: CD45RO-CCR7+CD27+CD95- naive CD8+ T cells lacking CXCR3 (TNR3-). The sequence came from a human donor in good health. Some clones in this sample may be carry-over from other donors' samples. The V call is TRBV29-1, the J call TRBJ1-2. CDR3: CSVLKEDYGYTF.